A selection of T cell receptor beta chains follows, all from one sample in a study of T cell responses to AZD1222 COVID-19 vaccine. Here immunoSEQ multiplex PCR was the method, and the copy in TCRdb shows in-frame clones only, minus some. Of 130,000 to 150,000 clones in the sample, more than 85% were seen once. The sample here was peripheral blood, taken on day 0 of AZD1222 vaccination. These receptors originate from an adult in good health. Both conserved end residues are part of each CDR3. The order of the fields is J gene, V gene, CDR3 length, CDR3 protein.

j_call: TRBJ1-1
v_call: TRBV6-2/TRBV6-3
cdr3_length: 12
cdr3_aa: CASSFGGPEAFF

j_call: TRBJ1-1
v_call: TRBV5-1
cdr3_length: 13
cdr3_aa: CASSFGTNTEAFF

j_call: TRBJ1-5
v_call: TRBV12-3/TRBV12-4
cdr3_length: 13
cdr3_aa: CASSPGLRQPQHF

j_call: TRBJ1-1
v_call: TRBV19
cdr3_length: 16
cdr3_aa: CASSILGTARISEAFF

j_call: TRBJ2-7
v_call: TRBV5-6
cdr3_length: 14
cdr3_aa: CASSPDGGRYEQYF

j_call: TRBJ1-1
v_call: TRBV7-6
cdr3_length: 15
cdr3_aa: CASSRTLGADTEAFF

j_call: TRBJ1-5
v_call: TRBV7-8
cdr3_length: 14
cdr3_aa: CASRDDRRGQPQHF

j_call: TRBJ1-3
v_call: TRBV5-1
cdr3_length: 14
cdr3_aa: CASSSSSTGDTIYF

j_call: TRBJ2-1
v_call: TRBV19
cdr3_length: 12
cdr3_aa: CASSKELYEQFF

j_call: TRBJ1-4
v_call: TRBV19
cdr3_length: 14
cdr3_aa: CASSSGPGNEKLFF

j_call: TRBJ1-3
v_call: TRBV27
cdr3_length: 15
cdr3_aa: CASSSVQGRGNTIYF

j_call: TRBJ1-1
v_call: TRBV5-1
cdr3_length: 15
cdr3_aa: CASSFGVTLNTEAFF

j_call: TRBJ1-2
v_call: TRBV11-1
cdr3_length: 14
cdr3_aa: CASSPRGADYGYTF

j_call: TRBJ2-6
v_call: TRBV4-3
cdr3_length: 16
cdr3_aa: CASSRYMTSGANVLTF

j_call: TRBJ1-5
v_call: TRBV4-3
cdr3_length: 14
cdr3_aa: CASSQVRGYQPQHF

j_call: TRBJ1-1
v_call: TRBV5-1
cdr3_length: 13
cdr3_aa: CASSLVWGTEAFF

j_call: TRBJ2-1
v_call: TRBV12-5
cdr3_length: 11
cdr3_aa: CASGTLDEQFF

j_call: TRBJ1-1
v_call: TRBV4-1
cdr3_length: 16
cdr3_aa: CASSQVSPGQGTEAFF

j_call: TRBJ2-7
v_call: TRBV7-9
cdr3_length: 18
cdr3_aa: CASSLQGATYSSSYEQYF

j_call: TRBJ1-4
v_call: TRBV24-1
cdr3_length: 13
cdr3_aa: CATPEPAPEKLFF

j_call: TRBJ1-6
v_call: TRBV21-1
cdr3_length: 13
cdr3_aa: CASFSSGNSPLHF

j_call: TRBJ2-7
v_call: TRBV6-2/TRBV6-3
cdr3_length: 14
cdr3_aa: CASSLGTSGTEQYF

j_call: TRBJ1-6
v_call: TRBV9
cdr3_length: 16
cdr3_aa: CASSWTYESYNSPLHF

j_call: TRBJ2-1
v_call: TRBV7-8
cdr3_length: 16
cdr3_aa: CASSKGLADSRNEQFF

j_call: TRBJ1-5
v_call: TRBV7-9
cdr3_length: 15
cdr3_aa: CASSAPGAGEQPQHF

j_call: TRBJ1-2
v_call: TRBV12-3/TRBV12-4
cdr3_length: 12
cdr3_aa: CASSFAGLGYTF

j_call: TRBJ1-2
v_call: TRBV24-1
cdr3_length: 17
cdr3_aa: CATSDPTDRGANYGYTF

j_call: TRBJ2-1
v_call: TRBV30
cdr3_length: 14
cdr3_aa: CAWSMGTSKNEQFF

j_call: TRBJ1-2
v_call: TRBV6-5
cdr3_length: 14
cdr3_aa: CASSSETGRYGYTF

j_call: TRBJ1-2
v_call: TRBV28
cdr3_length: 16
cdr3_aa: CASRNRDGRSNYGYTF

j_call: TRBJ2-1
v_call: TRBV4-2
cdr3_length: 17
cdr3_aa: CASSQSYSTTYYNEQFF

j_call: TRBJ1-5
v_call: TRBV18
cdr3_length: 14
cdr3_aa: CASSPAEISQPQHF

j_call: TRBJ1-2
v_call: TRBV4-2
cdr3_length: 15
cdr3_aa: CASSQMGQAEYGYTF

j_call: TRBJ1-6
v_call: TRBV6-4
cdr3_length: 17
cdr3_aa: CASQFTRIDAYNSPLHF

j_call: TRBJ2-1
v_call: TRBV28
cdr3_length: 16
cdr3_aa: CASSLSSRAENNEQFF

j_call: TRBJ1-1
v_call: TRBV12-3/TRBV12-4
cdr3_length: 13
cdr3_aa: CASSLAQGTEAFF

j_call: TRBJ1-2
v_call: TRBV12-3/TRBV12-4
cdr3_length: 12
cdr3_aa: CASSFGTGIYTF

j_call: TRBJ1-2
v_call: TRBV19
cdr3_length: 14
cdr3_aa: CASSMGLGTRGYTF

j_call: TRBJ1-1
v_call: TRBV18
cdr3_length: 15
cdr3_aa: CASSSRGTSATEAFF

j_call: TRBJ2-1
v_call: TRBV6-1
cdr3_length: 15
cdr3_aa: CASSEGQRFHNEQFF

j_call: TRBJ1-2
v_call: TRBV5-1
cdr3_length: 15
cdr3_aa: CASSLVAGGVGGYTF

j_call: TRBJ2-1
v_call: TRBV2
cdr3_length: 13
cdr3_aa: CASRLDRNNEQFF

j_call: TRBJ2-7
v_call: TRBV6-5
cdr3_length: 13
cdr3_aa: CASRDRVPYEQYF

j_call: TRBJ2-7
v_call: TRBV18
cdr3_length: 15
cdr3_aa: CASSQSRDRGYEQYF

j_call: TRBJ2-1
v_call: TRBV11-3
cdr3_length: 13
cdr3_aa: CASSLQSGNEQFF

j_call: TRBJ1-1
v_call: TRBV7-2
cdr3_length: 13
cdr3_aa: CASRAGINTPAFF

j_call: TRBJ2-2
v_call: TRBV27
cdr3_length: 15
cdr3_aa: CASSSSGTNTGELFF

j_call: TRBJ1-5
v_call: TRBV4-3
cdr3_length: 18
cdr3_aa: CASSQDVMGEYSNQPQHF

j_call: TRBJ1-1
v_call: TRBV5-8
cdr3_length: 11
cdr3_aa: CASSRGTGAFF

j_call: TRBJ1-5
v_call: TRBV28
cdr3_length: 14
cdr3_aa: CASSRGGSNQPQHF

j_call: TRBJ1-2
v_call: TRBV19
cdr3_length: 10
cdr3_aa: CASSMGGYTF

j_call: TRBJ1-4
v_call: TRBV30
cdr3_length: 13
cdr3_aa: CAWSRGRGEKLFF

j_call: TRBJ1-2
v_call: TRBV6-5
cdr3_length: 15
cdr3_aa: CASSPWVRGNYGYTF

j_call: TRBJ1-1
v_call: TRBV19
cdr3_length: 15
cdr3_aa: CASTPRGGFDTEAFF

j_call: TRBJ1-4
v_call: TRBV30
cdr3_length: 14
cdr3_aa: CAWDRGQLNEKLFF

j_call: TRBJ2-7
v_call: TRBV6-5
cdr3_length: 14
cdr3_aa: CASRAGTDNYEQYF

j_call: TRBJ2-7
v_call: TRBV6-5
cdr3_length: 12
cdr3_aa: CAIGDRGYEQYF

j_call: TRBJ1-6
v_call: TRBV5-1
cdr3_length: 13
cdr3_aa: CASSFSKNSPLHF

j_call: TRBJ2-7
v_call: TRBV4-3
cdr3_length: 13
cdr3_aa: CASSLQQGNEQYF

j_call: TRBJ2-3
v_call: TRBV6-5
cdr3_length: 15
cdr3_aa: CASSGLAGVPDTQYF